This TCR beta chain was captured by sequencing in a study of cytomegalovirus exposure and HLA in healthy donors. Findings of the study overall: Data from an earlier analysis indicated that most TCR beta V segments were productive either about 87% or about 30% of the time. The sole available immune exposure information was CMV serostatus. Altogether, 150 to 200 TCR beta chains were recorded as cytomegalovirus-associated. In vitro work confirmed that three CMV-associated chains recognize CMV antigens.

In regard to this clone: Its antigen is not identified.

PCR employed 60 Vbeta and 13 Jbeta primers. Measured with immunoSEQ multiplex PCR; TCRdb has only the in-frame clones, and not every one. This repertoire shows fewer than 200,000 clones, 80% found once; its top ten account for around 9.8%. The CDR3 runs 13 residues. Germline V gene sequence: CDR1 MNHEY, CDR2 SVGAGI. The V gene lost 5 bases and the J gene lost 4 bases, with 9 bases spanning the gap. The sample was PBMCs. The rearrangement joins TRBV6-5 to TRBJ2-1, with D tentatively TRBD2 (5 bases). This sequence was found in a man between 18 and 35 years old in good health and CMV-seropositive. The DNA for the CDR3 is TGTGCCAGCAGTCGTGGGAGATACAATGAGCAGTTCTTC. The encoded protein is CASSRGRYNEQFF.